Listed below are T cell receptor beta chains from one sample, sequenced in a study of blood T cell repertoires in COVID-19. The protocol was immunoSEQ multiplex PCR, while the TCRdb copy is restricted to in-frame clones and leaves out a portion. In the table there are some 350,000 clones, 88% of which are singletons. Sequences were obtained from peripheral blood. These receptors were obtained from a woman in her 70s with COVID-19, enrolled during active disease. Both conserved end residues are part of each CDR3. D genes are given only for firm matches. A clone size is listed for some rows: how often the clone was seen (once, few, many), or a class if it is expanded.

v_gene	d_gene	abundance	j_gene	CDR3nt	CDR3aa
TRBV19	NA	NA	TRBJ1-1	TGTGCCAGTAGGGGAGGGTTTGGGACTGAAGCTTTCTTT	CASRGGFGTEAFF
TRBV6-5	NA	once	TRBJ2-2	TGTGCCGGCACCAGGAACACCGGGGAGCTGTTTTTT	CAGTRNTGELFF
TRBV10-3	NA	NA	TRBJ2-7	TGTGCCATCACCGAGCCCGGAGGCATTGAGGAGCAGTACTTC	CAITEPGGIEEQYF
TRBV24-1	TRBD1	once	TRBJ2-5	TGTGCCACCAGTGATTTGGCAGGGGGCCGGGTGACCCAGTACTTC	CATSDLAGGRVTQYF
TRBV18	TRBD1	NA	TRBJ1-2	TGTGCCAGCTCACCTGGGACAGCGGCTAACTATGGCTACACCTTC	CASSPGTAANYGYTF
TRBV7-9	NA	NA	TRBJ1-1	TGTGCCAGCAGCGGTCTCAGGAATGGGAACACTGAAGCTTTCTTT	CASSGLRNGNTEAFF
TRBV11-2	NA	once	TRBJ1-1	TGTGCCAGCCGCAGGGGTAGAGAAACTGAAGCTTTCTTT	CASRRGRETEAFF
TRBV19	NA	NA	TRBJ1-1	TGTGCCAGTAGTATAGTTGAGGGTAGGATCACTGAAGCTTTCTTT	CASSIVEGRITEAFF
TRBV5-1	TRBD1	once	TRBJ1-2	TGCGCCAGCAGCTTGGGAGACAGGGGGAGCTATGGCTACACCTTC	CASSLGDRGSYGYTF
TRBV9	TRBD1	few	TRBJ1-6	TGTGCCAGCAGCGTAGCTTTAGGGGGACAGGGACGAGATAATTCACCCCTCCACTTT	CASSVALGGQGRDNSPLHF
TRBV7-2	NA	NA	TRBJ1-5	TGTGCCAGCAGCTTAGGGACGGGGGGTTATAGCAATCAGCCCCAGCATTTT	CASSLGTGGYSNQPQHF
TRBV19	TRBD2	NA	TRBJ2-7	TGTGCCAGTAGCCCCACGGGGGGAGGAAACGAGCAGTACTTC	CASSPTGGGNEQYF
TRBV6-2/TRBV6-3	NA	NA	TRBJ1-1	TGTGCCAGCAGTTACGGTGGGGGCTTTAACACTGAAGCTTTCTTT	CASSYGGGFNTEAFF
TRBV27	TRBD1	NA	TRBJ1-4	TGTGCCAGCTCGGACAGGGTAGAGGGAAAACTGTTTTTT	CASSDRVEGKLFF
TRBV14	NA	NA	TRBJ2-6	TGTGCCAGCAGCGTTTTTAGTTTTTTTGGGGCCAACGTCCTGACTTTC	CASSVFSFFGANVLTF
TRBV19	NA	few	TRBJ2-1	TGTGCCTCTACCCAGCGGAGCTCCTACAATGAGCAGTTCTTC	CASTQRSSYNEQFF
TRBV9	NA	NA	TRBJ1-1	TGTGCCAGCAGCCCGGCGGGATATACTGAAGCTTTCTTT	CASSPAGYTEAFF
TRBV10-1	NA	NA	TRBJ1-4	TGCGCCATAATCTCCTGGGTCGACACAGGGCAGGATGAAAAACTGTTTTTT	CAIISWVDTGQDEKLFF
TRBV7-2	TRBD2	NA	TRBJ2-1	TGTGCCAGCAGCTTAGGTAGCGGGGGGCAAGTTCTAGAGCAGTTCTTC	CASSLGSGGQVLEQFF
TRBV2	NA	NA	TRBJ2-7	TGTGCCAGCAGGGACAATTTCTACGAGCAGTACTTC	CASRDNFYEQYF
TRBV19	TRBD1	once	TRBJ2-7	TGTGCCAGTAGTTTAGGACAGGGACATTACTACGAGCAGTACTTC	CASSLGQGHYYEQYF
TRBV9	NA	NA	TRBJ1-1	TGTGCCAGCACCGGGGAGGATAGACAAGCTTTCTTT	CASTGEDRQAFF
TRBV5-1	NA	NA	TRBJ1-3	TGCGCCAGCACCCCAGACAGATTCTCTGGAAACACCATATATTTT	CASTPDRFSGNTIYF
TRBV2	NA	NA	TRBJ1-1	TGTGCCAGCAGTGTTAGTGTCACTGAAGCTTTCTTT	CASSVSVTEAFF
TRBV10-3	TRBD1	NA	TRBJ1-6	TGTGCCACGCAGGACAGGGGGTTCGGGTCACCCCTCCACTTT	CATQDRGFGSPLHF
TRBV3-1/TRBV3-2	NA	NA	TRBJ1-4	TGTGCCAGCTCGCGGGGGAATAATGAAAAACTGTTTTTT	CASSRGNNEKLFF
TRBV24-1	NA	NA	TRBJ2-7	TGTGCCACCAGTGAAGGACAGGAGCAGTACTTC	CATSEGQEQYF
TRBV12-3/TRBV12-4	NA	NA	TRBJ2-5	TGTGCCAGCAGCGGGAGTTCAGAGACCCAGTACTTC	CASSGSSETQYF
TRBV29-1	TRBD1	few	TRBJ1-1	TGCAGCGTTTCAAGCCTACAGGGGAATAAAGCTTTCTTT	CSVSSLQGNKAFF
TRBV19	TRBD1	NA	TRBJ2-7	TGTGCCAGTAGCCCCGCCGGGACAGAATACGAGCAGTACTTC	CASSPAGTEYEQYF
TRBV27	TRBD2	NA	TRBJ2-3	TGTGCCAGCAGTCCCCATTTAGCGGGGGGGCCTGATACGCAGTATTTT	CASSPHLAGGPDTQYF
TRBV7-8	TRBD1	NA	TRBJ2-7	TGTGCCAGCAGCTCCTCGACAGGGCTCTACGAGCAGTACTTC	CASSSSTGLYEQYF
TRBV19	NA	NA	TRBJ2-7	TGTGCCAGTAGATACAGGGAAGGGACCTACGAGCAGTACTTC	CASRYREGTYEQYF
TRBV5-1	TRBD1	NA	TRBJ2-7	TGCGCCAGCAGCATTGGGACAGGGGGGAACGAGCAGTACTTC	CASSIGTGGNEQYF
TRBV5-1	NA	NA	TRBJ1-1	TGCGCCAGCAAGCAGGGAGGAAACACTGAAGCTTTCTTT	CASKQGGNTEAFF
TRBV3-1/TRBV3-2	NA	NA	TRBJ2-5	TGTGCCAGCAGCCAAGGGAGGGATAGGAACCAGTACTTC	CASSQGRDRNQYF
TRBV3-1/TRBV3-2	NA	NA	TRBJ1-2	TGTGCCAGCAGCCAAGACAAGCTGAACACCTTC	CASSQDKLNTF
TRBV5-1	TRBD2	NA	TRBJ2-1	TGCGCCAGCAGCTTGGAGGCGGGGGTTCAATACAATGAGCAGTTCTTC	CASSLEAGVQYNEQFF
TRBV6-2/TRBV6-3	TRBD2	NA	TRBJ2-5	TGTGCCAGCAGTTACCCAAGCGGGGAGTACCAAGAGACCCAGTACTTC	CASSYPSGEYQETQYF
TRBV5-1	NA	NA	TRBJ2-7	TGCGCCAGCAACAGTAAAGGGGAAGGTTACGAGCAGTACTTC	CASNSKGEGYEQYF
TRBV28	NA	NA	TRBJ1-2	TGTGCCAGCAGTTTAGCGCCGGACATAAACTATGGCTACACCTTC	CASSLAPDINYGYTF
TRBV4-2	NA	NA	TRBJ1-1	TGTGCCAGCAGCCAAGCGGGGGGGAGTGAAGCTTTCTTT	CASSQAGGSEAFF